This T cell receptor (beta chain) was sequenced in a study of shared clonotypes between healthy human individuals. Turning to the study itself: Donors had three CD4 naive, three CD4 memory, two CD8 naive and one CD8 memory plate apiece.

Concerning this clone: Its target is not known.

Study outcomes and limitations: Only blood was sampled; tissue repertoires likely differ.

Donors were healthy HIV-negative adults without recent acute infections or vaccinations. The assay was carried out at the deep level. The method was immunoSEQ multiplex PCR; TCRdb's version includes in-frame clones alone and lacks a portion of them. Altogether millions of clones are present, more than 90% being singletons, with the ten largest covering over 0.12%. V was cut by 6 bases and J by 5 bases, with 19 bases left in between. Germline values: CDR1 SEHNR, CDR2 FQNEAQ (reference sequence). CDR3 length: 15 amino acids. The clonotype comes from a man younger than 35 in good health. The sample consisted of naive CD4+ T cells sorted from blood. The subset: CD45RA+ positively selected. The chain combines TRBV7-9 with TRBJ2-5, with a weak D call TRBD2 (6 bases). CDR3 DNA: TGTGCCAGCAGTTTTCCCCGGGGAGGCCAGGAGACCCAGTACTTC. This codes for CASSFPRGGQETQYF. Full variable domain (remainder filled in from reference TRBV7-9 and TRBJ2-5): DTGVSQNPRHKITKRGQNVTFRCDPISEHNRLYWYRQTLGQGPEFLTYFQNEAQLEKSRLLSDRFSAERPKGSFSTLEIQRTEQGDSAMYLCASSFPRGGQETQYFGPGTRLLVL.